The 10 T cell receptor beta chains below were found in one sample sequenced in a study of T cell repertoires in cytomegalovirus infection. TCRdb re-derived calls from the reads in MiXCR, one entry per CDR3 protein. The sample carries a few hundred thousand distinct CDR3 sequences, roughly 15% recorded once. Sequences were obtained from PBMCs. The origin of the receptors is a human donor in good health (CMV status not recorded). Some clones in this sample may be carry-over from other donors' samples.

In this sample, this clonotype turned up many times. This chain uses TRBV7-9 with TRBJ2-7; 10 bases are a match to TRBD1. In germline, CDR1 is SEHNR, CDR2 FQNEAQ (reference sequence). This CDR3 is built from 13 residues. V dropped 8 bases and J dropped 5; count of bases not matched to a gene: 6. In nucleotides, the CDR3 is TGTGCCAGCGAAACCGGGACAGGGGACGAGCAGTACTTC. Translation: CASETGTGDEQYF.

This chain connects TRBV6-1 to TRBJ1-4, with TRBD1 matching 8 bases. CDR3 length: 16 amino acids. Germline V gene data show CDR1 as MNHNS and CDR2 as SASEGT. V lost 3 bases to trimming and J lost 3 bases; unmatched junction nucleotides: 6. CDR3 nucleotide sequence: TGTGCCAGCAGTGACAGGGGGCGCGGAGCTAATGAAAAACTGTTTTTT. Encoded protein: CASSDRGRGANEKLFF.

The chain recombines TRBV20-1 with TRBJ2-3, with 13 bases identical to TRBD2. V shed 3 bases, J shed 0 bases, and the junction held 6 bases outside the gene matches. The V gene's germline CDR1 is DFQATT and CDR2 SNEGSKA (reference sequence). This CDR3 spans 17 amino acids. CDR3 in amino acids: CSASGILAGGSTDTQYF. In nucleotides, the CDR3 is TGCAGTGCTAGCGGAATACTAGCGGGGGGGAGCACAGATACGCAGTATTTT.

The V and J genes are TRBV19 and TRBJ2-7; unclear D gene. The CDR3 is 14 amino acids. The germline gives CDR1 LNHDA, CDR2 SQIVND (reference sequence). The V end lost 9 bases, the J end lost 1 base, and 16 bases lay between the germline ends. CDR3 nucleotide sequence: TGTGCCAGCTCATTCACCGACGGATCCTACGAGCAGTACTTC. Translation gives CASSFTDGSYEQYF.

This rearrangement joins TRBV20-1 to TRBJ1-4, with D perhaps TRBD1 (6 bases). The CDR3 runs to 18 residues. V lost 0 bases, J lost 4 bases, and 21 bases lay in between. Germline-derived CDR1 and CDR2 are DFQATT and SNEGSKA (reference sequence). This CDR3 is CSARDLSRGSSLNEKLFF. In nucleotides, the CDR3 is TGCAGTGCTAGAGACCTTTCCAGGGGATCGAGCCTTAATGAAAAACTGTTTTTT.

This clonotype was recorded many times. V and J are TRBV7-2 and TRBJ1-2; D perhaps matches TRBD1 (6 bases). The CDR3 contains 14 residues. V was cut by 8 bases and J by 4 bases, with 17 bases left in between. Germline loops: CDR1 SGHTA, CDR2 FQGNSA. This CDR3 is CASSGGGEAYGYTF. In nucleotides, the CDR3 is TGTGCCAGCTCCGGAGGGGGGGAGGCCTATGGCTACACCTTC.

Many counts were recorded for this clonotype. The rearrangement uses TRBV7-2 and TRBJ2-5; D may match TRBD1 or TRBD2 (6 bases each). CDR3 length: 15 residues. CDR1 is SGHTA and CDR2 is FQGNSA in the germline V gene. V dropped 1 base and J dropped 5 bases, with 14 bases sitting between them. CDR3 coding DNA: TGTGCCAGCAGCTTAGATAGGAGGGGGTGGGAGACCCAGTACTTC. This sequence encodes CASSLDRRGWETQYF.

This clonotype was counted between two and nine times. V usage is TRBV12-3 or TRBV12-4 and J usage is TRBJ2-3; TRBD1 matches 8 bases. V was pared by 5 bases and J by 8 bases, with 12 bases of the junction left unmatched. The CDR3 length is 15 residues. Here the CDR3 DNA reads TGTGCCAGCAGTCTCGGGACAGGCGTTGTTGGTACGCAGTATTTT. It codes for CASSLGTGVVGTQYF.

This clonotype was seen at least ten times. The chain employs TRBV7-2 and TRBJ1-3; TRBD1 aligns across 9 bases. In germline, CDR1 is SGHTA, CDR2 FQGNSA. The CDR3 consists of 14 residues. The V segment lost 5 bases and the J segment 2 bases; nucleotides outside the gene matches: 1. The CDR3 here is CASSRQGAGNTIYF. The DNA of the CDR3 is TGTGCCAGCAGCCGACAGGGGGCTGGAAACACCATATATTTT.

There are a few counts of this clonotype. This chain links TRBV27 with TRBJ1-2, with 10 bases lining up with TRBD1. Per germline, CDR1 MNHEY and CDR2 SMNVEV (reference sequence). Trimming took 3 bases from V and 6 from J; bases not matched to a gene: 4. The CDR3 contains 14 residues. The DNA of the CDR3 is TGTGCCAGCAGTTTGGCGGGGACAGGGGATGGCTACACCTTC. It encodes CASSLAGTGDGYTF.